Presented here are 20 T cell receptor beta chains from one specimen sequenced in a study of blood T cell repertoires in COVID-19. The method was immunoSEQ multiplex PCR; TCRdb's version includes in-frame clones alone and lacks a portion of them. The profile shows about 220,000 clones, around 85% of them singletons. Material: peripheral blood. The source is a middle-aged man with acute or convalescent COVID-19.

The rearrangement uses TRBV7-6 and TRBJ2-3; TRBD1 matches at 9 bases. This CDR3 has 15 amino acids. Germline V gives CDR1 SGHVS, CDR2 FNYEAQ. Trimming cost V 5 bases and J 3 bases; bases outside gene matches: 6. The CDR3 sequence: CASSLHRGRTDTQYF. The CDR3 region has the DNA TGTGCCAGCAGCCTTCACAGGGGGCGGACAGATACGCAGTATTTT.

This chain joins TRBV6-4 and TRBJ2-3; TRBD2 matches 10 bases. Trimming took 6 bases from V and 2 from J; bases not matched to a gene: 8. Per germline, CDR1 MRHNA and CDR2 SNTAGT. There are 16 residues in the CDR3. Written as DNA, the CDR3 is TGTGCCAGCAGGGATGTTAGCGGGGGGACCACAGATACGCAGTATTTT. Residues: CASRDVSGGTTDTQYF.

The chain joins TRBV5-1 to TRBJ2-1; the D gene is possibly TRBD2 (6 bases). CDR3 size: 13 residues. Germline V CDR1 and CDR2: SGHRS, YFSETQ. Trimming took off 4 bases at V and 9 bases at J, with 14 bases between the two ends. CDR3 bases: TGCGCCAGCAGCGAGGACGTGGGGGGTGAGCAGTTCTTC. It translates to CASSEDVGGEQFF.

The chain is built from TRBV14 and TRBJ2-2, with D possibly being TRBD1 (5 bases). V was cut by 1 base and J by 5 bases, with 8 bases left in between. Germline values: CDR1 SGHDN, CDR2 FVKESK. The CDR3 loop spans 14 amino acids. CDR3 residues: CASSQVQGTGELFF. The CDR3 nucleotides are TGTGCCAGCAGCCAAGTCCAGGGAACCGGGGAGCTGTTTTTT.

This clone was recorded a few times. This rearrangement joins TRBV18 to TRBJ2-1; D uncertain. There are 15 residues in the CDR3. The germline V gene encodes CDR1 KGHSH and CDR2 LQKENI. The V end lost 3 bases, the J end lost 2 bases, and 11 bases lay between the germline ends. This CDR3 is CASSPKSVAYNEQFF. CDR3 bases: TGTGCCAGCTCACCGAAAAGCGTCGCCTACAATGAGCAGTTCTTC.

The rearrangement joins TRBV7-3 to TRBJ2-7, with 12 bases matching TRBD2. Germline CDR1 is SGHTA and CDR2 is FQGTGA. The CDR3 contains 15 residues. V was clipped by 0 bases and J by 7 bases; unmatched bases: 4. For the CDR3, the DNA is TGTGCCAGCAGCTTAACGGGCGGACTAGCGGGAGAGCAGTACTTC. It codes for CASSLTGGLAGEQYF.

The CDR3 DNA reads TGTGCCAGTAGTATAAGAGGGGGGGCTCAAGAGACCCAGTACTTC. This encodes CASSIRGGAQETQYF. The chain employs TRBV19 and TRBJ2-5, with a tentative D call TRBD2 (7 bases). Germline lookup yields CDR1 LNHDA and CDR2 SQIVND (reference sequence). The V gene lost 2 bases and the J gene lost 2 bases, with 12 bases spanning the gap. The CDR3 extends over 15 amino acids.

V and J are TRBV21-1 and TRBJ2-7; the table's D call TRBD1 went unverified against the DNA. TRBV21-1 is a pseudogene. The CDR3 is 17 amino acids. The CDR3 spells CASSKAPGPRDRYEQYF. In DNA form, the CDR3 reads TGTGCCAGCAGCAAAGCGCCGGGACCCCGGGACAGATACGAGCAGTACTTC.

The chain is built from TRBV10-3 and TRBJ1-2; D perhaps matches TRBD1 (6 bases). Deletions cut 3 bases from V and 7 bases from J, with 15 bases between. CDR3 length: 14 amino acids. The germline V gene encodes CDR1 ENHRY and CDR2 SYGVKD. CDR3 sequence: CAISDHDRPTGYTF. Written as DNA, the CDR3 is TGTGCCATCAGTGACCACGACAGGCCTACTGGCTACACCTTC.

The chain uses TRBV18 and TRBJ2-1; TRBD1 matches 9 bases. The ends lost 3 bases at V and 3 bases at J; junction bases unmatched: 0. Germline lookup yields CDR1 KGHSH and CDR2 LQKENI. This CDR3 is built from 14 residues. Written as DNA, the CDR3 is TGTGCCAGCTCACCGGGACAGGGCTACAATGAGCAGTTCTTC. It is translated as CASSPGQGYNEQFF.

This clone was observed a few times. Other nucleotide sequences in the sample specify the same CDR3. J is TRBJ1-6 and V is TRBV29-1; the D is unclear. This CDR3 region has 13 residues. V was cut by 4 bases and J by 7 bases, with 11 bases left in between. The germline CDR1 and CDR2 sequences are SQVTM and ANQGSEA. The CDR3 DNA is TGCAGCGTTGGAACAGATTACAATTCACCCCTCCACTTT. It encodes CSVGTDYNSPLHF.

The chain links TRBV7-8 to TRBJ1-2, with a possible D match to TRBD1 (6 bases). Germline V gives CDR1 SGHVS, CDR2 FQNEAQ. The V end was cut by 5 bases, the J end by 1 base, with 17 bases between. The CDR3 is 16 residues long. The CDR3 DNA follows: TGTGCCAGCAGCCCCCGAGGGGGACTAGATAACTATGGCTACACCTTC. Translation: CASSPRGGLDNYGYTF.

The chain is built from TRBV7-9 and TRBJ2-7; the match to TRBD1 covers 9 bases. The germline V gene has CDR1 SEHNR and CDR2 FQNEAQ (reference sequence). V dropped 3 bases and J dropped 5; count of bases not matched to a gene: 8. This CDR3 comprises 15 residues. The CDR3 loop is CASSFGQGMIHEQYF. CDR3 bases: TGTGCCAGCAGCTTTGGACAGGGGATGATACACGAGCAGTACTTC.

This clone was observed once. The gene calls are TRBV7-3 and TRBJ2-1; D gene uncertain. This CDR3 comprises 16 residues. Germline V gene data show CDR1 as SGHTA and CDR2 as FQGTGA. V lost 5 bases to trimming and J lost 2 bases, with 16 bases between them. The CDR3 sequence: CASSPFMREAYNEQFF. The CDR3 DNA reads TGTGCCAGCAGCCCCTTTATGAGAGAGGCCTACAATGAGCAGTTCTTC.

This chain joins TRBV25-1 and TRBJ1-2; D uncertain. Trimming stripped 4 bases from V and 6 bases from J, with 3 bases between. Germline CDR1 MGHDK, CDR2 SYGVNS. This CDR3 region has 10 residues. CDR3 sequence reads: CASSADGYTF. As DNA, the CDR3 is TGTGCCAGCAGTGCCGATGGCTACACCTTC.

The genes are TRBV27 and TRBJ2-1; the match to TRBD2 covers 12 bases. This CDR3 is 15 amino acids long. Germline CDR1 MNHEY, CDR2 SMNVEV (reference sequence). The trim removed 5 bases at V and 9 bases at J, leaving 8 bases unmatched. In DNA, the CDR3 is TGTGCCAGCAGTCTACTAGCGGGGGGTTACGGTGAGCAGTTCTTC. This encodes CASSLLAGGYGEQFF.

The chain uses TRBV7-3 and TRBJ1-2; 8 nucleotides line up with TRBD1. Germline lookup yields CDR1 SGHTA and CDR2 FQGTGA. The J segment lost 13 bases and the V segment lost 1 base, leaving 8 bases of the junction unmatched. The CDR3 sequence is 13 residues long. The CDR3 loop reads CASSLIGQGASTF. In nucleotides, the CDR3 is TGTGCCAGCAGCTTAATAGGGCAGGGGGCTAGCACCTTC.

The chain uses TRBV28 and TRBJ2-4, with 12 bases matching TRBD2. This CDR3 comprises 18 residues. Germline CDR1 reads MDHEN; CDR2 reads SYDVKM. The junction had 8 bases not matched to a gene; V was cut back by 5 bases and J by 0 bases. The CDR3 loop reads CASSRAASGRVAKNIQYF. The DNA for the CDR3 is TGTGCCAGCAGTAGGGCCGCTAGCGGGAGGGTAGCCAAAAACATTCAGTACTTC. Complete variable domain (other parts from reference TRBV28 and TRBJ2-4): DVKVTQSSRYLVKRTGEKVFLECVQDMDHENMFWYRQDPGLGLRLIYFSYDVKMKEKGDIPEGYSVSREKKERFSLILESASTNQTSMYLCASSRAASGRVAKNIQYFGAGTRLSVL.

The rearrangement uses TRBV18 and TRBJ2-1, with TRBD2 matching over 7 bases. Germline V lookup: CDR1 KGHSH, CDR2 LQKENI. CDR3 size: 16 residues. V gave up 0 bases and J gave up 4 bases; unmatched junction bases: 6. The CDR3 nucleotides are TGTGCCAGCTCACCACCTGGCGGGGGAGCATACAATGAGCAGTTCTTC. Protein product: CASSPPGGGAYNEQFF.

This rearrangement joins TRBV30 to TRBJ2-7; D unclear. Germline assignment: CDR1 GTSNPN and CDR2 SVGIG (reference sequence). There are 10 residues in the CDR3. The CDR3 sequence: CAVGLYEQYF. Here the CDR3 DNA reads TGTGCGGTCGGTCTCTACGAGCAGTACTTC.